A single sample is the source of the 24 T cell receptor beta chains below, sequenced in a study of T cell responses to AZD1222 COVID-19 vaccine. Assay used: immunoSEQ multiplex PCR; TCRdb lists only in-frame clones, some missing. The sample gives 75,000 to 100,000 clones, around nine tenths of which show up once; over 2.5% is in the top ten. Sequencing used peripheral blood, obtained on day 0 of AZD1222 vaccination. The receptors stem from an adult in good health.

CDR3 nucleotide sequence: TGTGCCAGTAGTCAAGGGGGAGGGAATCAGCCCCAGCATTTT. Its translation: CASSQGGGNQPQHF. The rearrangement uses TRBV19 and TRBJ1-5; D is possibly TRBD1 (6 bases). V was pared by 5 bases and J by 4 bases, with 12 bases between. Germline lookup yields CDR1 LNHDA and CDR2 SQIVND (reference sequence). The CDR3 is 14 amino acids.

This chain joins TRBV11-2 and TRBJ1-6, with 8 positions matching TRBD1. J gave up 9 bases and V 1 base, and 8 bases lay outside the gene matches. This CDR3 contains 16 residues. Germline loops: CDR1 SGHAT, CDR2 FQNNGV. This chain's CDR3 is CASSLGPQGAGSPLHF. DNA for the CDR3: TGTGCCAGCAGCTTAGGGCCCCAGGGGGCGGGTTCACCCCTCCACTTT.

The rearrangement joins TRBV3-1 (or the pseudogene TRBV3-2) to TRBJ1-1; D is unclear. The ends were cut back, 0 bases at V and 10 bases at J, with 12 bases in the middle. Germline V CDR1 and CDR2: LGHDT, YNNKEL (reference sequence). The CDR3 consists of 13 residues. CDR3 in amino acids: CASSQDHGVTAFF. The DNA of the CDR3 is TGTGCCAGCAGCCAAGATCACGGAGTGACAGCTTTCTTT.

Only a few counts were recorded for this clone. The chain recombines TRBV7-9 with TRBJ2-1, with 8 bases matching TRBD1. This CDR3 region has 16 residues. Germline V CDR1 and CDR2: SEHNR, FQNEAQ (reference sequence). The V and J ends lost 4 bases and 7 bases, in that order; junction bases with no gene match: 12. The CDR3: CASSSPGGTTVNEQFF. CDR3 sequence (DNA): TGTGCCAGCAGCTCACCAGGGGGCACCACGGTAAATGAGCAGTTCTTC. The full variable domain, its missing parts supplied by reference TRBV7-9 and TRBJ2-1, is DTGVSQNPRHKITKRGQNVTFRCDPISEHNRLYWYRQTLGQGPEFLTYFQNEAQLEKSRLLSDRFSAERPKGSFSTLEIQRTEQGDSAMYLCASSSPGGTTVNEQFFGPGTRLTVL.

This rearrangement joins TRBV5-1 to TRBJ1-1, with TRBD1 matching over 9 bases. CDR1 SGHRS and CDR2 YFSETQ come from the germline V gene. The V segment lost 2 bases and the J segment 9 bases; nucleotides outside the gene matches: 8. This CDR3 is built from 14 residues. CDR3 sequence (DNA): TGCGCCAGCAGCTTCCGGGACAGGGAGGGCCAAGCTTTCTTT. It encodes CASSFRDREGQAFF.

This sequence joins TRBV9 and TRBJ1-5; weak D call: TRBD1 (5 bases). V lost 0 bases, J lost 5 bases, and 9 bases lay in between. The CDR3 loop spans 14 amino acids. CDR1 and CDR2 (germline): SGDLS, YYNGEE. CDR3 DNA sequence: TGTGCCAGCAGCGTAGGGGGCTTAGATCAGCCCCAGCATTTT. Protein product: CASSVGGLDQPQHF.

The chain uses TRBV4-3 and TRBJ2-1; D not resolved. With 4 bases removed from V and 6 bases from J, the gap between germline ends came to 19 bases. Germline CDR1 and CDR2: LGHNA and YSLEER. This CDR3 spans 16 amino acids. CDR3 in amino acids: CASSPSVEVTGNEQFF. For the CDR3, the DNA is TGCGCCAGCAGCCCCTCGGTTGAAGTAACGGGCAATGAGCAGTTCTTC.

This sequence joins TRBV10-3 and TRBJ1-5; D is undetermined. CDR1 and CDR2 (germline): ENHRY, SYGVKD. This CDR3 comprises 16 residues. With 0 bases removed from V and 0 bases from J, the gap between germline ends came to 9 bases. The DNA of the CDR3 is TGTGCCATCAGTGAGTCGGGCAAATATAGCAATCAGCCCCAGCATTTT. Residues: CAISESGKYSNQPQHF.

The chain uses TRBV15 and TRBJ1-3; D gene uncertain. CDR3 length equals 14 residues. Trimming shortened V by 4 bases and J by 0 bases, and 7 bases separated the two germline ends. CDR1 and CDR2 (germline): LNHNV, YYDKDF (reference sequence). As DNA, the CDR3 is TGTGCCACCAGCACCGGGGACTCTGGAAACACCATATATTTT. This sequence encodes CATSTGDSGNTIYF.

This chain joins TRBV7-2 and TRBJ1-1; D might be TRBD1 (5 bases). Germline V gives CDR1 SGHTA, CDR2 FQGNSA. The V and J ends lost 5 bases and 0 bases respectively, with 7 bases between them. The CDR3 runs 13 residues. The DNA for the CDR3 is TGTGCCAGCAGCCGACAGCTGAACACTGAAGCTTTCTTT. It codes for CASSRQLNTEAFF.

V usage is TRBV12-5 and J usage is TRBJ2-1; D is undetermined. CDR1 and CDR2 (germline): LGHNT, FRNRAP. V was shortened by 0 bases and J by 9 bases, with 9 bases between the two germline ends. CDR3 length: 13 amino acids. The CDR3: CASGLVGRGEQFF. CDR3 in DNA: TGTGCTAGTGGTTTGGTTGGCAGAGGTGAGCAGTTCTTC.

CDR3 sequence reads: CASSHGRNYGYTF. The CDR3 coding sequence is TGTGCCAGCAGCCACGGTCGTAACTATGGCTACACCTTC. The V call is TRBV7-2, the J call TRBJ1-2; D call uncertain. The V gene's germline CDR1 is SGHTA and CDR2 FQGNSA. The CDR3 runs to 13 residues. V lost 5 bases to trimming and J lost 1 base, with 8 bases between them.

The rearrangement joins TRBV3-1 (or the pseudogene TRBV3-2) to TRBJ1-2; D gene uncertain. The V gene's germline CDR1 is LGHDT and CDR2 YNNKEL (reference sequence). This CDR3 contains 13 residues. V gave up 0 bases and J gave up 8 bases, with 10 bases separating them. The CDR3 here is CASSQEARRGYTF. In DNA, the CDR3 is TGTGCCAGCAGCCAAGAAGCCCGCCGGGGCTACACCTTC.

The V call is TRBV30, the J call TRBJ2-5; the D is unclear. The CDR3 is made up of 13 amino acids. The germline V gene has CDR1 GTSNPN and CDR2 SVGIG (reference sequence). V was clipped by 0 bases and J by 4 bases, with 9 bases between them. The CDR3 DNA is TGTGCCTGGAGTGTACTCCAGACAGAGACCCAGTACTTC. Protein: CAWSVLQTETQYF.

This clone was detected a few times. The V gene is TRBV7-9, the J gene TRBJ1-1, with D perhaps matching TRBD1 (5 bases). The germline V gene encodes CDR1 SEHNR and CDR2 FQNEAQ (reference sequence). The germline V and J ends were trimmed by 1 base and 3 bases, with 9 bases remaining between them. The CDR3 is 14 residues long. The CDR3 sequence: CASSLVFRDTEAFF. CDR3 coding DNA: TGTGCCAGCAGCTTAGTGTTCAGGGACACTGAAGCTTTCTTT.

The chain recombines TRBV24-1 with TRBJ1-5; TRBD1 matches at 7 bases. The J segment lost 7 bases and the V segment lost 10 bases, leaving 6 bases of the junction unmatched. CDR3 length: 12 residues. Germline-derived CDR1 and CDR2 are KGHDR and SFDVKD. The CDR3 nucleotides read TGTGCCACTCGACAGGGAGACCAGCCCCAGCATTTT. As protein: CATRQGDQPQHF.

V gene TRBV5-5 combines with J gene TRBJ2-1; the match to TRBD2 covers 11 bases. This CDR3 region has 15 residues. Looked up from germline, CDR1 is SGHKS and CDR2 is YYEKEE (reference sequence). After removal of 4 bases from V and 8 bases from J, the junction contained 8 bases not matched to a gene. CDR3: CASSKLAGVSDEQFF. The CDR3 nucleotides are TGTGCCAGCAGCAAACTAGCGGGGGTTTCGGATGAGCAGTTCTTC.

The chain uses TRBV19 and TRBJ1-4, with D hard to call. This CDR3 has 15 amino acids. Trimming shortened V by 5 bases and J by 7 bases, and 17 bases separated the two germline ends. Germline CDR1 and CDR2: LNHDA and SQIVND (reference sequence). Here the CDR3 reads CASSPYGGKAEKLFF. The CDR3 bases are TGTGCCAGTAGTCCCTACGGAGGGAAGGCTGAAAAACTGTTTTTT.

The V call is TRBV2, the J call TRBJ2-1, with 9 bases that match TRBD2. Trimming removed 5 bases from V and 0 bases from J; junction bases left unmatched: 8. There are 17 residues in the CDR3. CDR1 and CDR2 from the germline V gene are SNHLY and FYNNEI. Here the CDR3 DNA reads TGTGCCAGCAGTCCTAGCGGGGTGATCAGCTCCTACAATGAGCAGTTCTTC. This encodes CASSPSGVISSYNEQFF.

The chain is built from TRBV6-1 and TRBJ1-1, with D uncertain. The germline V gene encodes CDR1 MNHNS and CDR2 SASEGT. The CDR3 totals 12 residues. The V end was cut by 7 bases, the J end by 6 bases, with 12 bases between. The CDR3 spells CASTPQWAEAFF. The CDR3 coding sequence is TGTGCCAGCACCCCTCAATGGGCTGAAGCTTTCTTT.

J is TRBJ1-4 and V is TRBV5-1; 8 bases are a match to TRBD1. Trimming at V came to 4 bases and at J to 7 bases, leaving 12 bases not matched to a gene. Germline lookup yields CDR1 SGHRS and CDR2 YFSETQ. The CDR3 runs to 16 residues. The DNA of the CDR3 is TGCGCCAGCAGCAGGGGACCCCAGGGGGCTGGTGAAAAACTGTTTTTT. Its translation is CASSRGPQGAGEKLFF.

In DNA, the CDR3 is TGTGCCAGCAGCCAAGAAACGGGGCCCAACTCCTACAATGAGCAGTTCTTC. Translated: CASSQETGPNSYNEQFF. The chain links TRBV3-1 (or the pseudogene TRBV3-2) to TRBJ2-1; either TRBD1 or TRBD2 may supply D (5 bases each). CDR1 is LGHDT and CDR2 is YNNKEL in the germline V gene (reference sequence). The CDR3 consists of 17 residues. V dropped 0 bases and J dropped 0 bases, with 12 bases sitting between them.

This chain connects TRBV4-1 to TRBJ1-5; D is ambiguous. The CDR3 consists of 14 residues. Trimming stripped 0 bases from V and 6 bases from J, with 9 bases between. Germline values: CDR1 MGHRA, CDR2 YSYEKL. The CDR3, as DNA: TGCGCCAGCAGCCAAGAGGCGGGAAGTCAGCCCCAGCATTTT. It specifies CASSQEAGSQPQHF.

The CDR3: CASSPTSGTRGYTGELFF. The CDR3 DNA reads TGTGCCAGTAGCCCAACTTCCGGGACCCGAGGGTACACCGGGGAGCTGTTTTTT. The V and J genes are TRBV19 and TRBJ2-2, with D perhaps TRBD1 or TRBD2 (5 bases each). Germline lookup yields CDR1 LNHDA and CDR2 SQIVND (reference sequence). Trimming stripped 6 bases from V and 3 bases from J, with 23 bases between. The CDR3 spans 18 residues. The full variable domain, rest sourced from reference TRBV19 and TRBJ2-2, is DGGITQSPKYLFRKEGQNVTLSCEQNLNHDAMYWYRQDPGQGLRLIYYSQIVNDFQKGDIAEGYSVSREKKESFPLTVTSAQKNPTAFYLCASSPTSGTRGYTGELFFGEGSRLTVL.